The source of this T cell receptor beta chain is a study of blood T cells in healthy people across ages. On the study more broadly: Using template switching, researchers captured about one barcoded beta molecule for each two T cells.

With 0 bases removed from V and 6 bases from J, the gap between germline ends came to 6 bases. The CDR3 covers 13 residues. Germline V gene data show CDR1 as MNHEY and CDR2 as SVGAGI. A second PCR, run for about 7 to 11 cycles, used a sample-barcoded 5' primer plus a J-beta primer mix. TCRdb re-called the 5' RACE reads through MiXCR, storing one row per CDR3 protein. Of 800,000 or so distinct CDR3 sequences in the sample, 25% were seen once. These data were also reused for a study on T cells of mothers and their children. That report notes: Versus unrelated pairs, overlap was slightly higher in related mother-child pairs, without reaching significance.

The chain carries TRBV6-5 and TRBJ2-4; D is possibly TRBD1 or TRBD2 (5 bases each). The sequenced sample consisted of blood. The receptor comes from a boy aged 10-17 years in good health. The CDR3 loop is CASSYSRGNIQYF. As DNA, the CDR3 is TGTGCCAGCAGTTACTCGAGGGGAAACATTCAGTACTTC.